These 10 T cell receptor beta chains came from one sample sequenced in a study of breast tumors, draining lymph nodes, adjacent tissues (dated by TCRdb to 2016 to 2018). Lymph node samples came from the axillary draining lymph nodes of breast cancer patients. The library was made by multiplex PCR. Sequencing was carried out with an Illumina HiSeq 2000. TCRdb handled the public reads itself, with Q25 trimming in fastp and clone calling in MiXCR, and kept productive beta chains. Each entry merges the rows of one CDR3 protein and shows their most common DNA and genes. The table for this sample lists 250,000 or so distinct CDR3 sequences; 30% of them were counted only once. Roughly 1.1% of the sample belongs to the ten largest clones. The specimen was axillary lymph node tissue. The source is a female donor with breast cancer. Some clones in this sample may be carry-over from other donors' samples.

This clonotype was seen a few times. V gene TRBV12-3 or TRBV12-4 combines with J gene TRBJ2-1, with 16 positions matching TRBD2. With V trimmed by 6 bases and J by 5 bases, 16 bases remained unmatched. The CDR3 is made up of 20 amino acids. In DNA, the CDR3 is TGTGCCAGCAGGCCTACTTTCCCGGGACTAGCGGGAGGGCCGAACAATGAGCAGTTCTTC. This sequence encodes CASRPTFPGLAGGPNNEQFF.

This clonotype was counted between two and nine times. In DNA, the CDR3 is TGTGCCAGCAGCCTCACCGGGTTTTCCTACAATGAGCAGTTCTTC. Translating it yields CASSLTGFSYNEQFF. The chain has TRBV3-1 and TRBJ2-1; no reliable D call. Germline V CDR1 and CDR2: LGHDT, YNNKEL (reference sequence). The germline V and J ends were trimmed by 4 bases and 1 base, with 11 bases remaining between them. The CDR3 covers 15 residues.

As regards this clonotype: One end of the junction fails to match germline, which may point to a read error. The chain joins TRBV6-5 to TRBJ2-3; TRBD1 or TRBD2 may be the D gene (5 bases each). CDR3 size: 14 residues. Germline V lookup: CDR1 MNHEY, CDR2 SVGAGI. CDR3 DNA sequence: TGTGCCAGCAGTTACCGGGGCAGCACAGATACGCGGTATTTT. It yields the protein CASSYRGSTDTRYF.

This clonotype was counted only a few times. The chain links TRBV7-9 to TRBJ1-1; D unresolved. V lost 0 bases and J lost 10, with 9 bases in between. The CDR3 has 12 amino acids. The V gene's germline CDR1 is SEHNR and CDR2 FQNEAQ (reference sequence). Written as DNA, the CDR3 is TGTGCCAGCAGCTTAGCGGGGTCTGCAGCTTTCTTT. Encoded protein: CASSLAGSAAFF.

Concerning this clonotype itself: One base away lies a much larger clone, so this may be a sequencing read error. The chain couples TRBV5-8 to TRBJ1-5; 7 bases agree with TRBD1. The trim removed 4 bases at V and 1 base at J, leaving 8 bases unmatched. The CDR3 extends over 16 amino acids. The germline CDR1 and CDR2 sequences are SGHTS and YDEGEE. This chain's CDR3 is CASSTGTAGSNQPQHF. The CDR3, as DNA: TGTGCCAGCAGCACTGGGACAGCGGGAAGCAATCAGCCCCAGCATTTT.

A few counts support this clonotype. A much larger clone sits a single nucleotide away, making a read error possible. The chain couples TRBV20-1 to TRBJ1-5; D might be TRBD1 (5 bases). Germline CDR1 DFQATT, CDR2 SNEGSKA (reference sequence). The ends were cut back, 3 bases at V and 3 bases at J, with 12 bases in the middle. This CDR3 region has 14 residues. The CDR3 DNA is TGCAGTGCTAGTCTGGAGGGGAACAATCAGCCCCAGCATTTT. Encoded protein: CSASLEGNNQPQHF.

This chain uses TRBV6-2 or TRBV6-3 with TRBJ2-2; TRBD2 agrees at 9 bases. The CDR3 sequence is 16 residues long. CDR1 is MNHEY, CDR2 SVGEGT, per germline. V lost 5 bases to trimming and J lost 7 bases; unmatched junction nucleotides: 11. The CDR3 reads CASSPVLAGRGGELFF. CDR3 bases: TGTGCCAGCAGTCCCGTCCTAGCGGGACGGGGCGGGGAGCTGTTTTTT.

As concerns this clonotype: This may be a read error, as it is one base from a much larger clone. The chain uses TRBV11-1 and TRBJ2-1, with TRBD2 matching over 7 bases. The CDR3 is made up of 15 amino acids. The trim removed 5 bases at V and 10 bases at J, leaving 14 bases unmatched. Germline loops: CDR1 SGHAT, CDR2 FQDESV (reference sequence). CDR3 residues: CASSLGGESVIEQFF. In DNA, the CDR3 is TGTGCCAGCAGCCTTGGGGGGGAGTCGGTTATAGAGCAGTTCTTC.

In regard to this clonotype: The junction differs from germline at one of its ends, possibly a read error. The chain joins TRBV25-1 to TRBJ1-2; 7 bases are shared with TRBD1. Germline V gene data show CDR1 as MGHDK and CDR2 as SYGVNS. The CDR3 has 15 amino acids. DNA for the CDR3: TGTCCCAGCAGTCTCTGGACAGGTTTGAGCTATGGCTACACCTTC. Translation: CPSSLWTGLSYGYTF.

This clonotype came up many times. This chain links TRBV7-9 with TRBJ2-1; D is unresolved. The germline V and J ends were trimmed by 3 bases and 8 bases, with 11 bases remaining between them. The CDR3 runs 13 residues. In germline, CDR1 is SEHNR, CDR2 FQNEAQ (reference sequence). Written as DNA, the CDR3 is TGTGCCAGCAGCTTGGTTCTGGCCGATGAGCAGTTCTTC. Translated, it gives CASSLVLADEQFF. Full variable domain (outside the CDR3, taken from reference TRBV7-9 and TRBJ2-1): DTGVSQNPRHKITKRGQNVTFRCDPISEHNRLYWYRQTLGQGPEFLTYFQNEAQLEKSRLLSDRFSAERPKGSFSTLEIQRTEQGDSAMYLCASSLVLADEQFFGPGTRLTVL.